This T cell receptor (beta chain) was observed in a study of blood T cell repertoires in COVID-19 (TCRdb year 2020). For context, the study as a whole: Collaborator samples came from the United States, Italy and Spain and covered acute and convalescent phases of COVID-19. The dataset comprised deeply sampled blood TCRbeta repertoires from subjects exposed to, actively infected with, or recovered from COVID-19. Where available, HLA class I and class II types were taken from metadata supplied by the sample provider and were not determined by assay-based typing. The material from the prospective study consisted of cDNA or gDNA derived from T cells, B-cell-depleted T cells, or PBMCs. The samples were drawn from the first 160 participants of the ongoing ImmuneRACE study and from 1,254 subjects provided by 6 global collaborators. The sample metadata nearly always contained a de-identified subject ID, COVID-19 status, age in years and sex. A freely available public database, intended as a resource for researchers studying the immune response to SARS-CoV-2, is where the repertoires were released. Overall study outcomes, separate from this receptor: The quantity of clinical and demographic metadata differed by source and by participant and was supplied without curation.

There are 11 amino acids in the CDR3, from cysteine to phenylalanine inclusive. Only the CDR3 DNA stays, 33 bases, in frame from base 1. V is pared back by 6 bases and J by 3 bases, with 6 bases lying between the germline termini. In the germline V gene, CDR1 corresponds to MGHDK and CDR2 to SYGVNS. Turning to this clone: Its antigen is not yet known. The sample holds no much larger clone one base away, and base qualities are not on file.

The immunoSEQ Assay, a bias-controlled multiplex PCR, was used to amplify TCRbeta CDR3 regions from genomic DNA. The original methods were these. The number of nucleated cells in each sample was estimated from the amplification of reference gene primers within the assay. Sequence reads were collapsed and filtered to measure the absolute abundance of every unique TCRbeta CDR3 rearrangement. For each sample, productive Simpson clonality was calculated as the square root of Simpson's diversity index across productive rearrangements. The source is immuneACCESS, and TCRdb retained only in-frame sequences with V and J called. Part of the clones is not carried over; for the studies checked, unresolved V genes explain less than half of this, and the remainder is unexplained. V, J and clone size are those of that table, while D and trimming were read from the DNA. The sample includes around 86,000 clones, with about 85% observed a single time. 9.5% to 15% of the sample rests with the top ten.

Each collaborating institution followed its own protocols to collect whole blood in K2EDTA tubes. For TCRbeta analysis, collaborators shipped samples in one of three forms: frozen whole blood, isolated PBMCs, or DNA extracted from either of those sample types. The rearrangement combines TRBV25-1 with TRBJ2-7, with a weak D call of TRBD1 (6 bases match). The receptor was derived from a human donor in a cohort sampled during active COVID-19. Sequencing was carried out using peripheral blood. The CDR3 protein is CASRQGYEQYF. The nucleotide sequence reads TGTGCCAGCAGACAGGGCTACGAGCAGTACTTC.